Each of the 17 T cell receptor beta chains below was sequenced from the same sample in a study of cytomegalovirus exposure and HLA in healthy donors. In the PCR, 60 Vbeta and 13 Jbeta primers were used. Libraries were prepared by immunoSEQ multiplex PCR; TCRdb keeps only in-frame clonotypes and omits some of them. The repertoire holds fewer than 250,000 clones, with around 73% as singletons. Sample: PBMCs. The receptors shown here come from a woman between 25 and 40 years old in good health and CMV-seropositive.

The chain uses TRBV5-4 and TRBJ2-1; 7 bases agree with TRBD2. This CDR3 has 15 amino acids. Germline V CDR1 and CDR2: SGHNT, YYREEE (reference sequence). V lost 4 bases, J lost 4 bases, and 8 bases stayed unmatched. DNA of the CDR3: TGTGCCAGCAGCAGTAAACTAGCGAATTACAATGAGCAGTTCTTC. It translates to CASSSKLANYNEQFF.

This sequence joins TRBV30 and TRBJ2-7, with 7 bases lining up with TRBD1. The V and J ends lost 0 bases and 3 bases, in that order; junction bases with no gene match: 2. Germline lookup yields CDR1 GTSNPN and CDR2 SVGIG (reference sequence). The CDR3 totals 13 residues. CDR3 residues: CAWSVRQGYEQYF. The CDR3, as DNA: TGTGCCTGGAGTGTAAGACAGGGCTACGAGCAGTACTTC.

This clone was detected a few times. This rearrangement joins TRBV7-9 to TRBJ1-4; 9 positions match TRBD1. The ends lost 3 bases at V and 8 bases at J; junction bases unmatched: 7. CDR1 SEHNR and CDR2 FQNEAQ come from the germline V gene (reference sequence). The CDR3 covers 15 residues. The CDR3 region is CASSFAGTGNEKLFF. The CDR3 region has the DNA TGTGCCAGCAGCTTCGCCGGGACAGGGAACGAAAAACTGTTTTTT.

The CDR3 nucleotides read TGTGCCAGCAGCGGAACAACGCCTGGCACTGAAGCTTTCTTT. Its translation: CASSGTTPGTEAFF. This chain links TRBV9 with TRBJ1-1; D is ambiguous. CDR3 length: 14 amino acids. Germline-derived CDR1 and CDR2 are SGDLS and YYNGEE. Trimming pared 3 bases from V and 4 bases from J, leaving 13 bases between.

The CDR3 coding sequence is TGTGCCAGCAGCCTCTTAGCGGGGCGCGGGGGCGAGCAGTACTTC. This encodes CASSLLAGRGGEQYF. The chain carries TRBV7-2 and TRBJ2-7, with TRBD2 matching 8 bases. The V gene end was trimmed by 5 bases and the J gene end by 6 bases; junction bases not matched to a gene: 12. Germline V gene lookup returns CDR1 SGHTA and CDR2 FQGNSA. The CDR3 spans 15 residues.

The chain couples TRBV10-3 to TRBJ2-3; D unclear. The CDR3 is 14 amino acids. Trimming shortened V by 0 bases and J by 2 bases, and 6 bases separated the two germline ends. Germline CDR1 and CDR2: ENHRY and SYGVKD. CDR3 amino acids: CAISESPVTDTQYF. The DNA for the CDR3 is TGTGCCATCAGTGAGTCTCCGGTCACAGATACGCAGTATTTT.

This CDR3 reads CASSPGGPVTYNEQFF. Here the CDR3 DNA reads TGTGCCAGCAGCCCCGGCGGGCCCGTGACCTACAATGAGCAGTTCTTC. The chain combines TRBV5-4 with TRBJ2-1; tentatively, D is TRBD2 (5 bases). The CDR3 runs 16 residues. The ends were cut back, 4 bases at V and 2 bases at J, with 16 bases in the middle. CDR1 SGHNT and CDR2 YYREEE come from the germline V gene (reference sequence).

This chain joins TRBV19 and TRBJ2-1; TRBD2 matches 8 bases. Germline V gene sequence: CDR1 LNHDA, CDR2 SQIVND (reference sequence). CDR3 length equals 17 residues. V gave up 4 bases and J gave up 0 bases; unmatched junction bases: 8. The CDR3 sequence: CASSRSAGGGSYNEQFF. The CDR3, as DNA: TGTGCCAGTAGTAGGTCGGCGGGAGGTGGCTCCTACAATGAGCAGTTCTTC.

The gene calls are TRBV9 and TRBJ2-7; 8 bases align to TRBD2. Germline CDR1 SGDLS, CDR2 YYNGEE. This CDR3 contains 15 residues. V trimming: 0 bases; J trimming: 4 bases; junction bases outside the gene matches: 6. The CDR3: CASSVGSGGAYEQYF. In DNA form, the CDR3 reads TGTGCCAGCAGCGTAGGGTCCGGGGGGGCGTACGAGCAGTACTTC.

V gene TRBV11-2 combines with J gene TRBJ2-1; D might be TRBD2 (5 bases). CDR1 SGHAT and CDR2 FQNNGV come from the germline V gene. V was clipped by 0 bases and J by 3 bases, with 12 bases between them. The CDR3 totals 16 residues. The CDR3 DNA follows: TGTGCCAGCAGCTTAGATAGCCTAGGAGGCTACAATGAGCAGTTCTTC. Its protein product is CASSLDSLGGYNEQFF. The whole variable domain, filled in from reference TRBV11-2 and TRBJ2-1, reads EAGVAQSPRYKIIEKRQSVAFWCNPISGHATLYWYQQILGQGPKLLIQFQNNGVVDDSQLPKDRFSAERLKGVDSTLKIQPAKLEDSAVYLCASSLDSLGGYNEQFFGPGTRLTVL.

The rearrangement uses TRBV5-5 and TRBJ2-7; 9 positions agree with TRBD2. The germline V gene encodes CDR1 SGHKS and CDR2 YYEKEE (reference sequence). This CDR3 is 14 amino acids long. Trimming cost V 0 bases and J 4 bases; bases outside gene matches: 2. The CDR3 loop is CASSLVAGEYEQYF. CDR3 nucleotides: TGTGCCAGCAGCTTGGTAGCGGGAGAGTACGAGCAGTACTTC.

This clone was picked up one time. V gene TRBV19 combines with J gene TRBJ2-3; D may be TRBD1 (6 bases). Trimming shortened V by 3 bases and J by 4 bases, and 14 bases separated the two germline ends. CDR1 and CDR2 (germline): LNHDA, SQIVND (reference sequence). There are 15 residues in the CDR3. In nucleotides, the CDR3 is TGTGCCAGTAGTATTACCAACAGGGCGGCAGATACGCAGTATTTT. As protein: CASSITNRAADTQYF.

The chain links TRBV28 to TRBJ1-5; tentatively, D is TRBD1 (6 bases). This CDR3 region has 14 residues. V lost 1 base and J 8 bases, leaving 12 bases between the germline ends. Germline CDR1 MDHEN, CDR2 SYDVKM. CDR3 nucleotide sequence: TGTGCCAGCAGTTTATTCGAACAGGGCAAGCCCCAGCATTTT. It encodes CASSLFEQGKPQHF.

The rearrangement links TRBV19 to TRBJ2-1; 10 bases align to TRBD1. This CDR3 has 14 amino acids. V was pared by 8 bases and J by 3 bases, with 4 bases of the junction left unmatched. Germline lookup yields CDR1 LNHDA and CDR2 SQIVND (reference sequence). CDR3 region: CASSGTGDYNEQFF. CDR3 nucleotides: TGTGCCAGTTCCGGGACAGGGGACTACAATGAGCAGTTCTTC.

In its sample, this clone was seen once. The chain has TRBV5-1 and TRBJ2-7; TRBD1 matches 9 bases. The CDR3 runs to 17 residues. CDR1 and CDR2 (germline): SGHRS, YFSETQ. With 1 base clipped from V and 5 bases from J, the junction kept 13 bases outside the gene matches. CDR3 nucleotide sequence: TGCGCCAGCAGCTTGACAGGGGGCGCCCCAGAGGGTCACGAGCAGTACTTC. This encodes CASSLTGGAPEGHEQYF.

The chain is built from TRBV4-3 and TRBJ2-2; 7 positions match TRBD2. The V and J ends lost 1 base and 3 bases, in that order; junction bases with no gene match: 2. The CDR3 has 15 residues. CDR1 is LGHNA, CDR2 YSLEER, per germline. The CDR3 DNA reads as TGCGCCAGCAGCCAAGCACGGGAGGACACCGGGGAGCTGTTTTTT. It encodes CASSQAREDTGELFF.

This chain joins TRBV6-5 and TRBJ1-3; D uncertain. Germline V gives CDR1 MNHEY, CDR2 SVGAGI. Trimming took off 4 bases at V and 0 bases at J, with 13 bases between the two ends. This CDR3 comprises 16 residues. In DNA form, the CDR3 reads TGTGCCAGCAGTTGGACGGACGGGAGCTCTGGAAACACCATATATTTT. Its translation is CASSWTDGSSGNTIYF.